Following are 8 T cell receptor beta chains from one sample sequenced in a study of blood T cells in healthy people across ages. A second roughly 6 to 11 cycle PCR used barcoded and J-beta primers. One entry per CDR3 protein results from TCRdb running MiXCR on the 5' RACE reads. The sample gives 780,000 or so distinct CDR3 sequences, 20% to 25% of which show up once; 3.7% is in the top ten. The same sample was also studied in work on T cells of mothers and their children.

What was sequenced was blood. These receptors were taken from a boy between 10 and 17 years old in good health.

There are many counts of this clonotype. The rearrangement links TRBV4-1 to TRBJ2-5; unclear D gene. Trimming stripped 0 bases from V and 5 bases from J, with 7 bases between. The CDR3 runs to 13 residues. The germline gives CDR1 MGHRA, CDR2 YSYEKL. This chain's CDR3 is CASSQERRETQYF. The CDR3 nucleotides are TGCGCCAGCAGCCAAGAAAGACGGGAGACCCAGTACTTC.

As to this clonotype: One junction end disagrees with the germline gene, perhaps due to a read error. The V call is TRBV7-2, the J call TRBJ2-3; D ambiguous. The germline gives CDR1 SGHTA, CDR2 FQGNSA. This CDR3 spans 17 amino acids. The CDR3 coding sequence is TGTGCCAGCAGCTTAGGGGTGGGTGCCTACAGCACAGATACGCAGTGTTTT. Amino acids: CASSLGVGAYSTDTQCF.

Here the CDR3 DNA reads TGTGCCAGCAGCATCTCTGGAAACACCATATATTTT. Its protein is CASSISGNTIYF. The genes are TRBV4-2 and TRBJ1-3; unclear D gene. Trimming took 5 bases from V and 0 from J, leaving 2 bases between them. The length of the CDR3 is 12 residues. Germline V gives CDR1 LGHNA, CDR2 YNFKEQ.

The chain is built from TRBV7-2 and TRBJ1-4, with TRBD1 matching over 8 bases. Trimming took 2 bases from V and 8 from J; bases not matched to a gene: 7. Germline-derived CDR1 and CDR2 are SGHTA and FQGNSA. The CDR3 consists of 15 residues. The CDR3 coding sequence is TGTGCCAGCAGCTTAAGTGGGGCAGGGGGCGAAAAACTGTTTTTT. Protein sequence: CASSLSGAGGEKLFF. The variable domain in full, completed from reference TRBV7-2 and TRBJ1-4, reads GAGVSQSPSNKVTEKGKDVELRCDPISGHTALYWYRQSLGQGLEFLIYFQGNSAPDKSGLPSDRFSAERTGGSVSTLTIQRTQQEDSAVYLCASSLSGAGGEKLFFGSGTQLSVL.

This rearrangement joins TRBV15 to TRBJ1-4; 10 nucleotides agree with TRBD1. The V gene's germline CDR1 is LNHNV and CDR2 YYDKDF (reference sequence). The CDR3 sequence is 15 residues long. The V segment lost 9 bases and the J segment 7 bases; nucleotides outside the gene matches: 11. CDR3: CATARDRGGSEKLFF. The CDR3 DNA sequence: TGTGCCACTGCACGGGACAGGGGAGGGTCTGAAAAACTGTTTTTT.

The genes are TRBV29-1 and TRBJ2-7; weak D call: TRBD1 (5 bases). V shed 4 bases and J shed 0 bases, with 19 bases lying between them. The CDR3 runs to 16 residues. The germline V gene has CDR1 SQVTM and CDR2 ANQGSEA. DNA for the CDR3: TGCAGCGTTGGAGGAAGTAGGGGCCAAAGCTCCTACGAGCAGTACTTC. It encodes CSVGGSRGQSSYEQYF.

This clonotype was observed a handful of times. The junction shows a germline mismatch at one end, possibly a read error. This chain connects TRBV10-3 to TRBJ2-7, with 10 bases lining up with TRBD1. This CDR3 region has 13 residues. The germline V gene encodes CDR1 ENHRY and CDR2 SYGVKD. The CDR3 loop is CAISPGQGPGRLF. The CDR3 DNA sequence: TGTGCCATCAGCCCGGGACAGGGGCCAGGCCGCCTCTTC.

This chain connects TRBV28 to TRBJ2-5; 8 bases are a match to TRBD1. Unmatched junction bases numbered 15, after V lost 10 bases and J lost 5 bases. Germline values: CDR1 MDHEN, CDR2 SYDVKM. The CDR3 has 15 residues. The CDR3: CATQMTGDLLETQYF. In nucleotides, the CDR3 is TGTGCCACCCAAATGACAGGGGATTTGTTGGAGACCCAGTACTTC.